A selection of T cell receptor beta chains follows, all from one sample in a study of sequential checkpoint blockade in melanoma. Clones were sequenced by immunoSEQ multiplex PCR, and TCRdb holds only the in-frame ones, with some missing. The repertoire consists of some 19,000 clones, with about 74% occurring once and the leading ten covering 34%. Sequencing used CD8+ T cells sorted from blood (inferred from file names), obtained from a patient given nivolumab and ipilimumab in sequence. These receptors all come from a human donor with melanoma. CDR3s include the opening cysteine and the closing phenylalanine or tryptophan. The D gene is left open where the match is weak. Rows give clone size only sometimes, using once, few, many, or a class for an expanded clone.

d_gene: TRBD2; abundance: -; v_gene: TRBV15; j_gene: TRBJ2-5; CDR3aa: CATSGGGAAETQYF; CDR3nt: TGTGCCACCAGCGGCGGGGGGGCCGCAGAGACCCAGTACTTC
d_gene: TRBD2; abundance: once; v_gene: TRBV5-4; j_gene: TRBJ2-5; CDR3aa: CASSLAYPGGWTHWGETQYF; CDR3nt: TGTGCCAGCAGCTTGGCGTATCCGGGGGGTTGGACACACTGGGGTGAGACCCAGTACTTC
d_gene: -; abundance: -; v_gene: TRBV27; j_gene: TRBJ2-7; CDR3aa: CASSLSLARYEQYF; CDR3nt: TGTGCCAGCAGTTTATCGCTCGCGAGGTACGAGCAGTACTTC
d_gene: TRBD2; abundance: -; v_gene: TRBV9; j_gene: TRBJ2-7; CDR3aa: CASSPTSGSLYEQYF; CDR3nt: TGTGCCAGCAGCCCAACTAGCGGGAGTCTATACGAGCAGTACTTC
d_gene: -; abundance: -; v_gene: TRBV29-1; j_gene: TRBJ2-3; CDR3aa: CSVVTDTQYF; CDR3nt: TGCAGCGTCGTCACAGATACGCAGTATTTT
d_gene: -; abundance: few; v_gene: TRBV28; j_gene: TRBJ2-7; CDR3aa: CASSPGLEAHEQYF; CDR3nt: TGTGCCAGCAGTCCAGGTCTGGAGGCCCACGAGCAGTACTTC
d_gene: TRBD2; abundance: -; v_gene: TRBV7-9; j_gene: TRBJ2-7; CDR3aa: CASSPLGGGPDYEQYF; CDR3nt: TGTGCCAGCAGCCCCCTGGGGGGAGGGCCGGACTACGAGCAGTACTTC
d_gene: TRBD2; abundance: -; v_gene: TRBV27; j_gene: TRBJ2-3; CDR3aa: CASRLAGGLDTQYF; CDR3nt: TGTGCCAGCAGGCTAGCGGGGGGTTTAGATACGCAGTATTTT
d_gene: -; abundance: few; v_gene: TRBV10-2; j_gene: TRBJ1-1; CDR3aa: CASSAGNTEAFF; CDR3nt: TGCGCCAGCAGTGCAGGGAACACTGAAGCTTTCTTT
d_gene: -; abundance: -; v_gene: TRBV9; j_gene: TRBJ1-4; CDR3aa: CASSVGSTSEKLFF; CDR3nt: TGTGCCAGCAGCGTAGGATCCACATCTGAAAAACTGTTTTTT
d_gene: -; abundance: -; v_gene: TRBV7-9; j_gene: TRBJ1-6; CDR3aa: CASSRTDNSPLHF; CDR3nt: TGTGCCAGCAGCCGGACAGATAATTCACCCCTCCACTTT
d_gene: TRBD2; abundance: -; v_gene: TRBV2; j_gene: TRBJ2-7; CDR3aa: CASRVPKAGEKRVDEQYF; CDR3nt: TGTGCCAGCAGGGTTCCTAAGGCGGGGGAAAAGAGGGTCGACGAGCAGTACTTC
d_gene: TRBD2; abundance: once; v_gene: TRBV6-4; j_gene: TRBJ2-1; CDR3aa: CASSERGSGANEQFF; CDR3nt: TGTGCCAGCAGTGAGAGAGGTAGCGGGGCAAATGAGCAGTTCTTC
d_gene: -; abundance: -; v_gene: TRBV14; j_gene: TRBJ2-2; CDR3aa: CASSPLGEHTGELFF; CDR3nt: TGTGCCAGCAGCCCCCTCGGGGAACACACCGGGGAGCTGTTTTTT
d_gene: TRBD1; abundance: few; v_gene: TRBV10-2; j_gene: TRBJ2-5; CDR3aa: CASRRDRGGETQYF; CDR3nt: TGCGCCAGCAGAAGGGACAGGGGAGGGGAGACCCAGTACTTC
d_gene: -; abundance: -; v_gene: TRBV19; j_gene: TRBJ2-7; CDR3aa: CASSIGRGKSYEQYF; CDR3nt: TGTGCCAGTAGTATAGGTAGGGGGAAATCCTACGAGCAGTACTTC
d_gene: -; abundance: -; v_gene: TRBV9; j_gene: TRBJ2-3; CDR3aa: CASSSGDHTDTQYF; CDR3nt: TGTGCCAGCAGCTCGGGAGATCACACAGATACGCAGTATTTT